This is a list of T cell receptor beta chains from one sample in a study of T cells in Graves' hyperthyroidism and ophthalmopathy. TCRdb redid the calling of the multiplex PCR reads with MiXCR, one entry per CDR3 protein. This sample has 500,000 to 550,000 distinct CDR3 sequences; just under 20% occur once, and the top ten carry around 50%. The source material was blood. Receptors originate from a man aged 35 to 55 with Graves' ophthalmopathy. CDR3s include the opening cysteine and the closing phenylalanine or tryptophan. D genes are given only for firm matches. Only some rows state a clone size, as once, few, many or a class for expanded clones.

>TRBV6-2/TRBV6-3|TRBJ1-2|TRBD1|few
CASSYHRDRARMSYGYTF
TGTGCCAGCAGTTACCACCGGGACAGGGCAAGAATGAGCTATGGCTACACCTTC
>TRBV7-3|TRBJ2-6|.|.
CASSQERARQAGANVLTF
TGCGCCAGCAGCCAAGAGAGGGCGAGGCAGGCTGGGGCCAACGTCCTGACTTTC
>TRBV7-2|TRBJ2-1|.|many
CASSLIWGSSNEQFF
TGTGCCAGCAGCTTAATCTGGGGGTCCTCCAATGAGCAGTTCTTC
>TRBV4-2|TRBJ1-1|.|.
CASSQEEGTTEAFF
TGTGCCAGCAGCCAAGAAGAGGGGACTACCGAAGCTTTCTTT
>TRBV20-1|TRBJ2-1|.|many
CSAVTGRVDEQFF
TGCAGTGCTGTGACAGGGAGGGTCGATGAGCAGTTCTTC
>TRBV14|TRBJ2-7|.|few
CASSQGFAAFTYEQYF
TGTGCCAGCAGCCAAGGATTCGCAGCCTTCACCTACGAGCAGTACTTC
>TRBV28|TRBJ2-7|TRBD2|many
CASSGLADSYEQYF
TGTGCCAGCAGTGGACTAGCGGATTCCTACGAGCAGTACTTC
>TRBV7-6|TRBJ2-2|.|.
CASSLNWAIKDGELFF
TGTGCCAGCAGCTTGAACTGGGCTATTAAGGACGGGGAGCTGTTTTTT
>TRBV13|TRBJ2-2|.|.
CASSSQTPPGGGELFF
TGTGCCAGCAGCTCCCAGACACCTCCCGGTGGCGGGGAGCTGTTTTTT
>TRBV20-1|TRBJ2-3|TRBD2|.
CSARGVEDTQYF
TGCAGTGCCCGGGGGGTAGAAGATACGCAGTATTTT
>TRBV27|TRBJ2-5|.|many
CASSSPGHPSTQYF
TGTGCCAGCAGTTCCCCGGGACACCCGTCTACCCAGTACTTC
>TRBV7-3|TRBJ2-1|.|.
CASSLTGYSSYNEQFF
TGTGCCAGCAGCTTAACGGGGTATAGCTCCTACAATGAGCAGTTCTTC
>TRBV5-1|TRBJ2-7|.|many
CASSLNSYEQYF
TGCGCCAGCAGCTTGAACTCCTACGAGCAGTACTTC
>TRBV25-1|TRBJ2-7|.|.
CASRRDTTYEQYF
TGTGCCAGCAGGCGGGACACTACCTACGAGCAGTACTTC
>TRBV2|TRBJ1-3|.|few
CASQSSGRGGNTIYF
TGTGCCAGCCAGAGCTCTGGACGCGGGGGAAACACCATATATTTT
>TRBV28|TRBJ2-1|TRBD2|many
CASSLMGLALNEQFF
TGTGCCAGCAGTTTAATGGGACTAGCGTTAAATGAGCAGTTCTTC
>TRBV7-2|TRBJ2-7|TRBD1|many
CASSLAGQPHYEQYF
TGTGCCAGCAGCTTAGCGGGACAGCCCCACTACGAGCAGTACTTC
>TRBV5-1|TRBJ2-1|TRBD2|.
CASSSGRGTSFHNEQFF
TGCGCCAGCAGCTCCGGGCGTGGGACTAGCTTCCACAATGAGCAGTTCTTC
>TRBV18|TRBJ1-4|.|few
CASSPYLEASNEKLFF
TGTGCCAGCTCACCTTACTTAGAAGCCTCTAATGAAAAACTGTTTTTT
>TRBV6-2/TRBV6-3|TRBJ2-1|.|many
CASSYRGTIYNEQFF
TGTGCCAGCAGTTACAGGGGGACGATATACAATGAGCAGTTCTTC
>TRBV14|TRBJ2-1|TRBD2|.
CASSLLAGGGEQFF
TGTGCCAGCAGCCTCCTAGCGGGAGGGGGTGAGCAGTTCTTC
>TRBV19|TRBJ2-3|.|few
CASSMGSAATDTQYF
TGTGCCAGTAGTATGGGGTCGGCGGCGACAGATACGCAGTATTTT
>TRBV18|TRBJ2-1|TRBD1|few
CASSPGTVVGEQFF
TGTGCCAGCTCACCAGGGACAGTGGTTGGTGAGCAGTTCTTC
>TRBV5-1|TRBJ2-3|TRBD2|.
CASTHSAGGPDTQYF
TGCGCCAGCACCCACTCAGCGGGGGGGCCAGATACGCAGTATTTT
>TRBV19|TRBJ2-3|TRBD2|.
CASSIGTSRDTQYF
TGTGCCAGTAGTATAGGGACTAGCAGAGATACGCAGTATTTT
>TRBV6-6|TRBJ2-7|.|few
CASSYSGEFYEQYF
TGTGCCAGCAGTTACTCGGGGGAGTTCTACGAGCAGTACTTC
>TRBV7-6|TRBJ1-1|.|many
CASSLESRLGVEAFF
TGTGCCAGCAGCTTAGAGTCGAGGTTGGGGGTTGAAGCTTTCTTT
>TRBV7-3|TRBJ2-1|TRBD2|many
CASSSTGTSGKRAYNEQFF
TGTGCCAGCAGCTCCACCGGGACTAGCGGGAAAAGGGCCTACAATGAGCAGTTCTTC